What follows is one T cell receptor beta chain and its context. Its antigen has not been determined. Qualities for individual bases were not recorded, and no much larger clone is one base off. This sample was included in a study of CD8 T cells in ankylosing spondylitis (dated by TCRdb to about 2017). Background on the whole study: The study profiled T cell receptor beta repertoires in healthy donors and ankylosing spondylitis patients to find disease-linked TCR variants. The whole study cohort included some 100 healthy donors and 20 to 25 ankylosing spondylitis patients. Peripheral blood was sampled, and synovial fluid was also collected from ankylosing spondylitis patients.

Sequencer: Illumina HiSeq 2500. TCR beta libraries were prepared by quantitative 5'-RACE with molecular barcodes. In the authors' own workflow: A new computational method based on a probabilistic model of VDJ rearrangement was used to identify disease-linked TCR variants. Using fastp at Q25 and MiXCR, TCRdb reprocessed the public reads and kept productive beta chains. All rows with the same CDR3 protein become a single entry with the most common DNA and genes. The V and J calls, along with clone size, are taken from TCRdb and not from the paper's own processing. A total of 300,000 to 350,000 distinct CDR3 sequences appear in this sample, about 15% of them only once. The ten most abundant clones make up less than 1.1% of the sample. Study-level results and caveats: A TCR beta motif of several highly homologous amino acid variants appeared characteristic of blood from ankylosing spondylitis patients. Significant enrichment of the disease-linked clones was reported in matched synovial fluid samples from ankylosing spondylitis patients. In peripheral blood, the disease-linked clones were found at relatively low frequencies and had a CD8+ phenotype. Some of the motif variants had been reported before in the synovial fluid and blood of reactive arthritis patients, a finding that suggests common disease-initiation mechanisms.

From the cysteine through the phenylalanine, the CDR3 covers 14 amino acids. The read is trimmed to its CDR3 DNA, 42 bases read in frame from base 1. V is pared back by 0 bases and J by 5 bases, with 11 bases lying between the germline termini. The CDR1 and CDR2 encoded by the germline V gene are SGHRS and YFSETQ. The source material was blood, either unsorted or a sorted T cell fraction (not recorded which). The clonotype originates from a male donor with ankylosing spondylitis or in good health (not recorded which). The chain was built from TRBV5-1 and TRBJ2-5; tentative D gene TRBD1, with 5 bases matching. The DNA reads TGCGCCAGCAGCTTGGCTGGACAAGGCGAGACCCAGTACTTC. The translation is CASSLAGQGETQYF.